Presented here are 27 T cell receptor beta chains from one specimen sequenced in a study of Ad26.COV2.S vaccination and SARS-CoV-2 variants. Sequencing was performed with immunoSEQ multiplex PCR; in TCRdb, only in-frame clones are kept and a portion is missing. Among about 400,000 clones listed, approximately 91% were seen once. This sample's treatment: roughly 19 received Ad26.COV2.S at low or high dose, single or two shots; roughly five received placebo; per-sample allocation not given. The study sampled participants on day 63 after the first vaccine or placebo injection. The input for sequencing was peripheral blood, taken in a trial of Ad26.COV2.S vaccine versus placebo. The receptors were gathered from a person aged 18-60 years who received the Ad26.COV2.S COVID-19 vaccine or a placebo.

The genes are TRBV6-5 and TRBJ1-2, with TRBD1 as a possible D gene (6 bases). V dropped 5 bases and J dropped 4 bases, with 14 bases sitting between them. The CDR3 contains 14 residues. Germline CDR1 and CDR2: MNHEY and SVGAGI. The CDR3 reads CASSPGALGYGYTF. CDR3 DNA: TGTGCCAGCAGTCCAGGGGCGCTCGGCTATGGCTACACCTTC.

The rearrangement uses TRBV30 and TRBJ2-2; D remains ambiguous. Per germline, CDR1 GTSNPN and CDR2 SVGIG (reference sequence). Trimming shortened V by 5 bases and J by 6 bases, and 10 bases separated the two germline ends. The CDR3 is made up of 12 amino acids. CDR3 sequence reads: CAWDLGAGELFF. In DNA form, the CDR3 reads TGTGCCTGGGATTTGGGCGCCGGGGAGCTGTTTTTT.

V is TRBV6-5 and J is TRBJ2-5; D unresolved. CDR1 is MNHEY and CDR2 is SVGAGI in the germline V gene. Trimming took 5 bases from V and 4 from J, leaving 14 bases between them. The CDR3 sequence is 14 residues long. CDR3 nucleotides: TGTGCCAGCAGTAACCGGGCGACGGGAGAGACCCAGTACTTC. Translating gives CASSNRATGETQYF.

The chain combines TRBV7-9 with TRBJ2-7; 9 bases agree with TRBD2. Germline lookup yields CDR1 SEHNR and CDR2 FQNEAQ (reference sequence). This CDR3 is 15 amino acids long. V lost 1 base to trimming and J lost 2 bases; unmatched junction nucleotides: 3. The CDR3 reads CASSLGAGGPYEQYF. For the CDR3, the DNA is TGTGCCAGCAGCTTAGGAGCGGGGGGCCCCTACGAGCAGTACTTC.

The chain couples TRBV5-6 to TRBJ2-2, with D hard to call. The V end was cut by 6 bases, the J end by 3 bases, with 12 bases between. CDR1 and CDR2 from the germline V gene are SGHDT and YYEEEE. This CDR3 has 14 amino acids. CDR3 sequence: CASTLYGDTGELFF. The CDR3 DNA reads as TGTGCCAGCACCCTCTATGGGGACACCGGGGAGCTGTTTTTT. The variable domain in full, completed from reference TRBV5-6 and TRBJ2-2, reads DAGVTQSPTHLIKTRGQQVTLRCSPKSGHDTVSWYQQALGQGPQFIFQYYEEEERQRGNFPDRFSGHQFPNYSSELNVNALLLGDSALYLCASTLYGDTGELFFGEGSRLTVL.

The rearrangement uses TRBV6-6 and TRBJ2-7, with unresolved D. The V gene's germline CDR1 is MNHNY and CDR2 SVGAGI (reference sequence). The CDR3 sequence is 13 residues long. The V end was cut by 2 bases, the J end by 4 bases, with 9 bases between. The DNA of the CDR3 is TGTGCCAGCAGTTACGAGGTCACGTACGAGCAGTACTTC. This gives the protein CASSYEVTYEQYF.

The table lists this clone with a count of one. The chain couples TRBV6-2 or TRBV6-3 to TRBJ1-5, with D perhaps matching TRBD1 (6 bases). The CDR3 loop spans 15 amino acids. V lost 0 bases, J lost 7 bases, and 13 bases lay in between. The germline V gene encodes CDR1 MNHEY and CDR2 SVGEGT. This CDR3 is CASSYSGGRGQPQHF. For the CDR3, the DNA is TGTGCCAGCAGTTACTCCGGGGGGCGAGGACAGCCCCAGCATTTT.

This sequence joins TRBV7-9 and TRBJ2-1; 9 bases are a match to TRBD1. CDR3 length: 14 amino acids. The trim removed 5 bases at V and 7 bases at J, leaving 6 bases unmatched. Per the germline V gene, CDR1 is SEHNR and CDR2 is FQNEAQ (reference sequence). Here the CDR3 reads CASSTGGAWNEQFF. DNA of the CDR3: TGTGCCAGCAGCACAGGGGGCGCTTGGAATGAGCAGTTCTTC.

A single count supports this clone. The chain recombines TRBV6-2 or TRBV6-3 with TRBJ1-1; no definite D call. The germline V and J ends were trimmed by 6 bases and 0 bases, with 11 bases remaining between them. This CDR3 has 14 amino acids. Per the germline V gene, CDR1 is MNHEY and CDR2 is SVGEGT. The CDR3 region has the DNA TGTGCCAGCAGCCCCGCGGGAGTGAACACTGAAGCTTTCTTT. Protein: CASSPAGVNTEAFF.

V is TRBV13 and J is TRBJ2-5; 7 bases fit TRBD1. Germline CDR1 reads PRHDT; CDR2 reads FYEKMQ (reference sequence). J was trimmed by 5 bases and V by 5 bases; bases with no gene match: 14. There are 16 residues in the CDR3. The CDR3 coding sequence is TGTGCCAGCAGCCTATACCGAGGGGACAGTCGGGAGACCCAGTACTTC. Protein: CASSLYRGDSRETQYF.

V usage is TRBV27 and J usage is TRBJ1-3; a weak D match, TRBD1 (6 bases). The CDR3 totals 17 residues. CDR1 MNHEY and CDR2 SMNVEV come from the germline V gene (reference sequence). V dropped 1 base and J dropped 1 base, with 14 bases sitting between them. This chain's CDR3 is CASSLFYGDTSGNTIYF. The CDR3 region has the DNA TGTGCCAGCAGTTTATTTTACGGGGACACATCTGGAAACACCATATATTTT.

V gene TRBV2 combines with J gene TRBJ2-2; 12 bases are a match to TRBD2. The CDR3 length is 15 residues. The trim removed 6 bases at V and 5 bases at J, leaving 4 bases unmatched. Germline CDR1 SNHLY, CDR2 FYNNEI. The CDR3 reads CASSSTSGGTGELFF. CDR3 coding DNA: TGTGCCAGCAGCTCGACTAGCGGGGGAACCGGGGAGCTGTTTTTT.

The gene calls are TRBV19 and TRBJ2-5; 9 bases agree with TRBD2. The V gene's germline CDR1 is LNHDA and CDR2 SQIVND (reference sequence). V shed 5 bases and J 2 bases; nucleotides not matched to a gene: 12. This CDR3 is 17 amino acids long. The CDR3 protein is CASSPNLRLAAQETQYF. For the CDR3, the DNA is TGTGCCAGTAGTCCAAACCTTCGACTAGCGGCACAAGAGACCCAGTACTTC.

DNA of the CDR3: TGTGCCAGTAGTATAGAGAATGGCTTCTACGAGCAGTACTTC. It is translated as CASSIENGFYEQYF. The rearrangement uses TRBV19 and TRBJ2-7; no clear D gene. The germline V gene has CDR1 LNHDA and CDR2 SQIVND (reference sequence). The CDR3 has 14 residues. V lost 0 bases to trimming and J lost 3 bases, with 9 bases between them. Complete variable domain (other parts from reference TRBV19 and TRBJ2-7): DGGITQSPKYLFRKEGQNVTLSCEQNLNHDAMYWYRQDPGQGLRLIYYSQIVNDFQKGDIAEGYSVSREKKESFPLTVTSAQKNPTAFYLCASSIENGFYEQYFGPGTRLTVT.

This rearrangement joins TRBV6-5 to TRBJ1-2; D unresolved. V shed 0 bases and J shed 4 bases, with 6 bases lying between them. Germline values: CDR1 MNHEY, CDR2 SVGAGI. CDR3 length: 13 residues. CDR3 in amino acids: CASSYSLLYGYTF. CDR3 DNA: TGTGCCAGCAGTTACTCGCTCCTCTATGGCTACACCTTC.

The chain recombines TRBV18 with TRBJ2-7, with 7 positions matching TRBD1. Germline assignment: CDR1 KGHSH and CDR2 LQKENI. CDR3 length: 14 residues. V shed 3 bases, J shed 2 bases, and the junction held 4 bases outside the gene matches. The chain's CDR3 is CASSPGQEAYEQYF. CDR3 sequence (DNA): TGTGCCAGCTCACCCGGACAGGAAGCCTACGAGCAGTACTTC. The variable domain in full, with the rest retrieved from reference TRBV18 and TRBJ2-7, is NAGVMQNPRHLVRRRGQEARLRCSPMKGHSHVYWYRQLPEEGLKFMVYLQKENIIDESGMPKERFSAEFPKEGPSILRIQQVVRGDSAAYFCASSPGQEAYEQYFGPGTRLTVT.

This sequence joins TRBV5-7 and TRBJ1-5; possibly TRBD1 for D (6 bases). TRBV5-7 is classed as an ORF, of uncertain function. This CDR3 contains 14 residues. Trimming removed 4 bases from V and 11 bases from J, with 19 bases in between. The CDR3 nucleotides read TGTGCCAGCAGCCAGACTCGGACAGTCCAGGCCCAGCATTTT. Translating it yields CASSQTRTVQAQHF.

The V gene is TRBV28, the J gene TRBJ1-3; D gene uncertain. Germline V CDR1 and CDR2: MDHEN, SYDVKM. V was shortened by 1 base and J by 4 bases, with 8 bases between the two germline ends. The CDR3 is made up of 14 amino acids. Written as DNA, the CDR3 is TGTGCCAGCAGTTTATTGCAGAAAGGAAACACCATATATTTT. Translated: CASSLLQKGNTIYF.

The chain carries TRBV30 and TRBJ2-1; a possible D gene is TRBD1 (6 bases). Germline CDR1 reads GTSNPN; CDR2 reads SVGIG (reference sequence). Trimming shortened V by 1 base and J by 8 bases, and 12 bases separated the two germline ends. The CDR3 is 13 amino acids. The chain's CDR3 is CAWSAGVRDEQFF. DNA for the CDR3: TGTGCCTGGAGTGCAGGGGTGAGGGATGAGCAGTTCTTC. The complete variable domain, with remaining parts taken from reference TRBV30 and TRBJ2-1, reads SQTIHQWPATLVQPVGSPLSLECTVEGTSNPNLYWYRQAAGRGLQLLFYSVGIGQISSEVPQNLSASRPQDRQFILSSKKLLLSDSGFYLCAWSAGVRDEQFFGPGTRLTVL.

The chain joins TRBV19 to TRBJ1-1, with 9 bases matching TRBD1. J was trimmed by 4 bases and V by 5 bases; bases with no gene match: 5. Germline-derived CDR1 and CDR2 are LNHDA and SQIVND (reference sequence). This CDR3 has 14 residues. CDR3 sequence reads: CASSPRQGGTEAFF. CDR3 nucleotides: TGTGCCAGTAGTCCCCGACAGGGGGGCACTGAAGCTTTCTTT.

The chain has TRBV12-3 or TRBV12-4 and TRBJ2-1; D is uncertain. With 5 bases removed from V and 10 bases from J, the gap between germline ends came to 15 bases. This CDR3 region has 13 residues. CDR3 protein: CASSTGSLGEQFF. CDR3 coding DNA: TGTGCCAGCAGTACGGGTTCCCTAGGGGAGCAGTTCTTC.

The chain employs TRBV6-2 or TRBV6-3 and TRBJ2-1; D perhaps matches TRBD2 (6 bases). The V gene's germline CDR1 is MNHEY and CDR2 SVGEGT. Trimming shortened V by 3 bases and J by 7 bases, and 25 bases separated the two germline ends. This CDR3 is built from 18 residues. The CDR3 DNA is TGTGCCAGCAGTTATACCGTAGCGGAGACACATGGAATAAATGAGCAGTTCTTC. Amino acids: CASSYTVAETHGINEQFF.

This rearrangement joins TRBV9 to TRBJ2-7; D is perhaps TRBD1 or TRBD2 (5 bases each). This CDR3 has 14 amino acids. The germline gives CDR1 SGDLS, CDR2 YYNGEE. Trimming took off 3 bases at V and 2 bases at J, with 12 bases between the two ends. CDR3 protein: CASSGRDGTYEQYF. The CDR3 bases are TGTGCCAGCAGCGGACGGGACGGCACCTACGAGCAGTACTTC.

V gene TRBV24-1 combines with J gene TRBJ1-2; 7 positions agree with TRBD1. V shed 3 bases and J 4 bases; nucleotides not matched to a gene: 4. Germline lookup yields CDR1 KGHDR and CDR2 SFDVKD. The CDR3 covers 14 residues. CDR3 region: CATSDHRDSYGYTF. CDR3 sequence (DNA): TGTGCCACCAGTGATCACCGGGACAGCTATGGCTACACCTTC.

The chain recombines TRBV18 with TRBJ1-5; 7 bases match TRBD1. After removal of 5 bases from V and 0 bases from J, the junction contained 16 bases not matched to a gene. The CDR3 consists of 19 residues. Germline CDR1 reads KGHSH; CDR2 reads LQKENI. The CDR3 DNA is TGTGCCAGCTCATATCTAGGCCCAGGGACAGCCTTTAGCAATCAGCCCCAGCATTTT. Amino acid sequence: CASSYLGPGTAFSNQPQHF.

The rearrangement joins TRBV6-5 to TRBJ2-2; 10 bases line up with TRBD2. The CDR3 covers 15 residues. The germline gives CDR1 MNHEY, CDR2 SVGAGI. V dropped 7 bases and J dropped 5; count of bases not matched to a gene: 7. The CDR3 is CASTTGLASTGELFF. CDR3 coding DNA: TGTGCCAGCACCACGGGACTAGCGTCGACCGGGGAGCTGTTTTTT.

This clone was recorded at least ten times. The V and J genes are TRBV30 and TRBJ1-6; D gene uncertain. The CDR3 runs to 13 residues. Germline V gives CDR1 GTSNPN, CDR2 SVGIG (reference sequence). V lost 3 bases and J 8 bases, leaving 11 bases between the germline ends. The chain's CDR3 is CAWRGFRDSPLHF. CDR3 bases: TGTGCCTGGAGGGGGTTTCGGGATTCACCCCTCCACTTT.